The clone carrying this T cell receptor beta chain was detected a few times. The sample belongs to a study of patients and donors after allogeneic stem cell transplantation. V dropped 4 bases and J dropped 3; count of bases not matched to a gene: 6. Germline values: CDR1 MNHNS, CDR2 SASEGT. This CDR3 region has 14 residues. TCRdb processed the RT-PCR reads anew with MiXCR; each CDR3 protein has one entry. The sample shows about 400,000 distinct CDR3 sequences, 16% of them seen only once. The receptor was derived from a human donor who was either an allogeneic HSCT recipient or a stem cell or donor lymphocyte infusion donor (not recorded which). It is not recorded whose cells these are; they may come from a transplant donor. The sample was blood, either unsorted or a sorted T cell fraction (not recorded which). The chain carries TRBV6-1 and TRBJ2-7, with 7 bases fitting TRBD1. CDR3: CASSGQGYYYEQYF. As DNA, the CDR3 is TGTGCCAGCAGTGGACAGGGATACTACTACGAGCAGTACTTC.